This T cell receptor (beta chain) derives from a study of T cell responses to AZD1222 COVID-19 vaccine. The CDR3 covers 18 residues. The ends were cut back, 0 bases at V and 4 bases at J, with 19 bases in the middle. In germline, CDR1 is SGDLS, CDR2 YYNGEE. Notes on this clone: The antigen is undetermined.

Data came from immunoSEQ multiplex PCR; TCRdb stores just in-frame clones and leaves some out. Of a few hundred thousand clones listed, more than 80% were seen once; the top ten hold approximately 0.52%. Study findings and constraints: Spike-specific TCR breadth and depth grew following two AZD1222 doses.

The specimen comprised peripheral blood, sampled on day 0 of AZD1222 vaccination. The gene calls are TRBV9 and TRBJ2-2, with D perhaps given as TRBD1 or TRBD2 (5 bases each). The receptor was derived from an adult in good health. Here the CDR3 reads CASSVGPQAPGPTGELFF. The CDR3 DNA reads TGTGCCAGCAGCGTAGGGCCCCAGGCACCGGGGCCCACCGGGGAGCTGTTTTTT.